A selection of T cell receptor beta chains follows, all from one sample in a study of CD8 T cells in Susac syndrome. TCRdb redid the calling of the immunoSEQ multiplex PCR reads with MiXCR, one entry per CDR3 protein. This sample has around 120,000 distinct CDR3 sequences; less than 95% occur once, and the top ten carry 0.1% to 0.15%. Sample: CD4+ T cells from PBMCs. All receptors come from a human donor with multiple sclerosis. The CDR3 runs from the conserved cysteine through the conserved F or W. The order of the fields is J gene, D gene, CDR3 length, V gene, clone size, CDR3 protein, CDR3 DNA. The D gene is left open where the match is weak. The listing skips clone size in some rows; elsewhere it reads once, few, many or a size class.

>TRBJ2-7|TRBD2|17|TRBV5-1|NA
CASSLGGLAGGDHEQYF
TGCGCCAGCAGCTTGGGTGGACTAGCGGGAGGAGACCACGAGCAGTACTTC
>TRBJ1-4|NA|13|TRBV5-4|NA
CASSLGTNEKLFF
TGTGCCAGCAGCTTGGGCACCAATGAAAAACTGTTTTTT
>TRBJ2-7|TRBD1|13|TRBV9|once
CASSIRQGDEQYF
TGTGCCAGCAGCATCAGACAGGGTGACGAGCAGTACTTC
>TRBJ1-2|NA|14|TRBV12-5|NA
CASAPPDSRYGYTF
TGTGCTAGTGCCCCCCCGGACAGCCGCTATGGCTACACCTTC
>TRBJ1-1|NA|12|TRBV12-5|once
CASGSLGGQAFF
TGTGCTAGTGGTTCGCTGGGAGGTCAAGCTTTCTTT
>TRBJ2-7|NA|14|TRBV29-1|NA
CSTLKDVGSYEQYF
TGCAGTACCCTCAAGGACGTAGGCTCCTACGAGCAGTACTTC
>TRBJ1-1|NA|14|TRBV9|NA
CASSVVGPNTEAFF
TGTGCCAGCAGCGTAGTCGGCCCGAACACTGAAGCTTTCTTT
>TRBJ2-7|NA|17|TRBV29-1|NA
CSVEDPSDRNPSYEQYF
TGCAGCGTTGAAGACCCAAGTGACAGGAACCCGTCCTACGAGCAGTACTTC
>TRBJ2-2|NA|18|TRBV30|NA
CAWSTPPTRWGNTGELFF
TGTGCCTGGAGTACTCCCCCCACACGTTGGGGGAACACCGGGGAGCTGTTTTTT
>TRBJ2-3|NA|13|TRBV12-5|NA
CASGLSHLDTQYF
TGTGCTAGTGGTTTGTCACACTTGGATACGCAGTATTTT
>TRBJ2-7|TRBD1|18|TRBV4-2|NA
CASSPRDRFSNLSYEQYF
TGTGCCAGCAGCCCCCGGGACAGGTTTTCTAACCTCTCCTACGAGCAGTACTTC
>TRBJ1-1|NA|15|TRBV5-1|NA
CASSLVSRTAAEAFF
TGCGCCAGCAGCTTGGTTTCCCGTACAGCTGCCGAAGCTTTCTTT
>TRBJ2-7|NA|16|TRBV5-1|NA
CASSLDTASQSYEQYF
TGCGCCAGCAGCCTAGATACAGCGTCCCAGTCCTACGAGCAGTACTTC
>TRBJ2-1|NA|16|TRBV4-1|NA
CASSQDGRGEANEQFF
TGCGCCAGCAGCCAAGATGGAAGGGGGGAGGCCAATGAGCAGTTCTTC
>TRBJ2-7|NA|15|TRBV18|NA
CASSPPVGRFYEQYF
TGTGCCAGCTCACCACCGGTGGGGCGGTTCTACGAGCAGTACTTC
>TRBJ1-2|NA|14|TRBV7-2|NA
CASSPTGEGRGYTF
TGTGCCAGCAGCCCAACCGGGGAGGGAAGAGGCTACACCTTC
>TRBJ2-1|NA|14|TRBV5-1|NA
CASSLGNNNEQQFF
TGCGCCAGCAGTCTCGGCAATAACAATGAGCAGCAGTTCTTC
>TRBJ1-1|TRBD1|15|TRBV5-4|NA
CASSGVGTVNTEAFF
TGTGCCAGCAGCGGGGTCGGGACAGTGAACACTGAAGCTTTCTTT
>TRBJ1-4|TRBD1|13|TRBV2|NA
CASGTGLREKLFF
TGTGCCAGCGGGACAGGGCTTAGAGAAAAACTGTTTTTT
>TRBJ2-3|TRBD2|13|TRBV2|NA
CASSLAGTDTQYF
TGTGCCAGCTCACTAGCGGGGACAGATACGCAGTATTTT
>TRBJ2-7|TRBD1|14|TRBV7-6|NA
CASSSRDSAGEQYF
TGTGCCAGCAGTTCCCGGGACAGCGCCGGGGAGCAGTACTTC
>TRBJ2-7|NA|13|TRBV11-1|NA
CASSFPQGREQYF
TGTGCCAGCAGCTTTCCACAGGGCCGCGAGCAGTACTTC
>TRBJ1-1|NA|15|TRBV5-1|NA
CASSAGQVMNTEAFF
TGCGCCAGCAGCGCTGGACAAGTCATGAACACTGAAGCTTTCTTT
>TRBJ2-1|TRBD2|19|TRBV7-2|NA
CASSSRLGPPSGGYNEQFF
TGTGCCAGCAGCTCCCGACTGGGTCCCCCTAGCGGGGGGTACAATGAGCAGTTCTTC
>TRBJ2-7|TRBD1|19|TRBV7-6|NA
CASSLLTRGTGEAAYEQYF
TGTGCCAGCAGCTTACTCACTCGAGGGACAGGGGAGGCAGCTTACGAGCAGTACTTC
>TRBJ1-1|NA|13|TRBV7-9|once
CASNSHRNTEAFF
TGTGCCAGCAATAGTCACAGGAACACTGAAGCTTTCTTT
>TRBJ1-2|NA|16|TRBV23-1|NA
CASSHSLTGQDDGYTF
TGCGCCAGCAGTCATTCCTTGACAGGACAAGACGATGGCTACACCTTC
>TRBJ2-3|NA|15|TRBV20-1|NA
CSARTGGMSTDTQYF
TGCAGTGCTCGGACGGGCGGAATGAGCACAGATACGCAGTATTTT
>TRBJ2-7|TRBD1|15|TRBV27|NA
CASRPGTDPSYEQYF
TGTGCCAGCAGACCCGGGACAGACCCCTCCTACGAGCAGTACTTC
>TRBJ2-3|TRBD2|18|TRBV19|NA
CASSPSIRTSGDTDTQYF
TGTGCCAGTAGTCCTTCAATCCGGACTAGCGGGGATACAGATACGCAGTATTTT
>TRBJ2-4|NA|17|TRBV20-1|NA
CSARPMVAGKAKNIQYF
TGCAGTGCTAGACCAATGGTGGCCGGTAAGGCCAAAAACATTCAGTACTTC
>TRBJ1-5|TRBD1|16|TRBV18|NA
CASSRGTGNSNQPQHF
TGTGCCAGCTCACGGGGGACAGGGAATAGCAATCAGCCCCAGCATTTT
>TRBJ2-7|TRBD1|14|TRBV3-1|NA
CASSLNRGRGEQYF
TGTGCCAGCAGCCTTAACAGGGGGCGCGGAGAGCAGTACTTC
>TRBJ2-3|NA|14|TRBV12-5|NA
CASGFWDGADTQYF
TGTGCTAGTGGTTTCTGGGATGGGGCAGATACGCAGTATTTT
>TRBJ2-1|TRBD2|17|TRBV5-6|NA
CASSLAPGGVTYNEQFF
TGTGCCAGCAGCTTGGCCCCGGGGGGGGTGACCTACAATGAGCAGTTCTTC
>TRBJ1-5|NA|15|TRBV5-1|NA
CASSLEGQSYQPQHF
TGCGCCAGCAGCTTGGAAGGACAGAGCTATCAGCCCCAGCATTTT
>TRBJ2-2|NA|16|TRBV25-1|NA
CASSEYNGGNTGELFF
TGTGCCAGCAGTGAATATAACGGGGGGAACACCGGGGAGCTGTTTTTT
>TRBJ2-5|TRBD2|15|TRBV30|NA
CAWSVPIGRTETQYF
TGTGCCTGGAGTGTGCCTATCGGGAGGACAGAGACCCAGTACTTC
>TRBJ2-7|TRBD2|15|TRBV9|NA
CASSEDPSGWGQQYF
TGTGCCAGCAGCGAAGATCCTAGCGGTTGGGGCCAGCAGTACTTC
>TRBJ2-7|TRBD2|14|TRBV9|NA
CASSVGGGSGEQYF
TGTGCCAGCAGCGTAGGCGGGGGATCGGGCGAGCAGTACTTC
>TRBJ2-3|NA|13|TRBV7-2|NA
CASSPGDTDTQYF
TGTGCCAGCAGCCCAGGGGACACAGATACGCAGTATTTT
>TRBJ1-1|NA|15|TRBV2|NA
CASSDGGARNTEAFF
TGTGCCAGCAGTGATGGGGGGGCCCGGAACACTGAAGCTTTCTTT
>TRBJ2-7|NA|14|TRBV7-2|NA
CASSLGFYPYEQYF
TGTGCCAGCAGCTTAGGCTTCTACCCCTACGAGCAGTACTTC
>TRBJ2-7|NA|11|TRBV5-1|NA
CASSLAAEQYF
TGCGCCAGCAGCTTGGCTGCCGAGCAGTACTTC
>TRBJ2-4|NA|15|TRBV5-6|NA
CASSLSRGHPNIQYF
TGTGCCAGCAGCTTGTCTAGGGGTCATCCAAACATTCAGTACTTC
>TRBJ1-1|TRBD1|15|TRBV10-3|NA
CAINPTGGSFAEAFF
TGTGCCATCAATCCGACAGGGGGTTCGTTCGCTGAAGCTTTCTTT
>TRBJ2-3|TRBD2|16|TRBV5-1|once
CASSMGLAGPTDTQYF
TGCGCCAGCAGCATGGGACTAGCGGGACCCACAGATACGCAGTATTTT
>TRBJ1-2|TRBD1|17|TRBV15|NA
CATSRDKDRDFNYGYTF
TGTGCCACCAGCAGAGATAAGGACAGGGATTTCAACTATGGCTACACCTTC
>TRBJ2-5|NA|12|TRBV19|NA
CASSLQGETQYF
TGTGCCAGTAGTCTGCAGGGTGAGACCCAGTACTTC
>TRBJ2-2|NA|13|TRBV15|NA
CATSREARGELFF
TGTGCCACCAGCAGAGAGGCGCGGGGGGAGCTGTTTTTT
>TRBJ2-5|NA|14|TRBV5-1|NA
CASSLQDSQETQYF
TGCGCCAGCAGCTTACAGGACAGCCAAGAGACCCAGTACTTC
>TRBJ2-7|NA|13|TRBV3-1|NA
CASEGTPSYEQYF
TGTGCCAGTGAGGGGACACCTTCCTACGAGCAGTACTTC
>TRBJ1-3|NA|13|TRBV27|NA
CASSHPPGNTIYF
TGTGCCAGCAGCCATCCTCCTGGAAACACCATATATTTT
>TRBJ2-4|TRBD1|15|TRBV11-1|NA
CASSDSDRVENIQYF
TGTGCCAGCAGCGATTCGGACAGGGTTGAGAACATTCAGTACTTC